This T cell receptor beta chain derives from a study of T cells in Graves' hyperthyroidism and ophthalmopathy. From RNA transcripts, TCR beta CDR3 regions were amplified. The HTBI primer set was used in a first-round RT-PCR of the TCR CDR3. MiXCR, run by TCRdb on the multiplex PCR reads, gives a single entry per CDR3 protein. The repertoire holds under 550,000 distinct CDR3 sequences, with nearly 20% as singletons. The CDR3 covers 12 residues. V shed 3 bases and J shed 11 bases, with 13 bases lying between them. At least ten counts were recorded for this clonotype. This chain connects TRBV12-3 or TRBV12-4 to TRBJ1-1; unclear D gene. Sequencing used blood. This sequence originates from a man aged 35 to 55 with Graves' ophthalmopathy. CDR3 bases: TGTGCCAGCAGTTTTGAAGGAATGAGGGCTTTCTTT. This codes for CASSFEGMRAFF.